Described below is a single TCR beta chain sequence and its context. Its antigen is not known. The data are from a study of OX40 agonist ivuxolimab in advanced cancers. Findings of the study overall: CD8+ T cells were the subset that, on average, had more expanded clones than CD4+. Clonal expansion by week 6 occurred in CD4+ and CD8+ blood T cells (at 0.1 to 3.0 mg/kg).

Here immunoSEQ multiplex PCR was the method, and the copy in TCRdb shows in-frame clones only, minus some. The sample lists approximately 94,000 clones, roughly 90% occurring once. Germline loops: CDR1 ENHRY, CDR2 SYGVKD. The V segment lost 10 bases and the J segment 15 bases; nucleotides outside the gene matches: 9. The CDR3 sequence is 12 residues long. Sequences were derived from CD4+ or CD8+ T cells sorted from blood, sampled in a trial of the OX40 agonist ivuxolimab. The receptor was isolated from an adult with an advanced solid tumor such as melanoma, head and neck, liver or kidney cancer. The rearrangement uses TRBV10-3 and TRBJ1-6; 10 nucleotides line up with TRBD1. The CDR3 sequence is CATGTGDPYLHF. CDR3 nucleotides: TGTGCCACCGGGACAGGGGACCCTTACCTCCACTTT.